These T cell receptor beta chains were read from a single sample in a study of early T cells in non-severe SARS-CoV-2 infection. TCRdb fed the 5' RACE reads into MiXCR, producing one record per CDR3 protein. The sample includes about 64,000 distinct CDR3 sequences, approximately 14% of them seen just once. Sequencing was done on a sample of whole blood. The source of these receptors is an adult who was a healthcare worker with PCR-confirmed SARS-CoV-2 infection or an uninfected control (not recorded which). The CDR3 runs from the conserved cysteine through the conserved F or W. The D gene is left open where the match is weak. Clone sizes are given selectively: once, few, many, or a class where the clone is expanded.

D | size | J | V | CDR3 | DNA
NA | few | TRBJ2-2 | TRBV30 | CAWAENTGELFF | TGTGCCTGGGCTGAGAACACCGGGGAGCTGTTTTTT
TRBD1 | many | TRBJ1-6 | TRBV4-2 | CASSQVEAGGVLHF | TGTGCCAGCAGCCAAGTGGAGGCAGGGGGTGTCCTCCACTTT
TRBD2 | NA | TRBJ2-5 | TRBV6-5 | CASSRLARETQYF | TGTGCCAGCAGCCGACTAGCGAGGGAGACCCAGTACTTC
TRBD1 | NA | TRBJ2-3 | TRBV11-2 | CASSFGTGQTQYF | TGTGCCAGCAGCTTTGGGACAGGACAGACGCAGTATTTT
NA | once | TRBJ2-7 | TRBV7-6 | CASSPTNQGSEQYF | TGTGCCAGCAGCCCGACAAATCAGGGCTCCGAGCAGTACTTC
NA | NA | TRBJ1-1 | TRBV12-3/TRBV12-4 | CASSLKGEAEAFF | TGTGCCAGCAGTTTAAAAGGAGAGGCTGAAGCTTTCTTT
NA | NA | TRBJ1-2 | TRBV2 | CASSGYGTVYGYTF | TGTGCCAGCAGTGGCTACGGGACGGTATATGGCTACACCTTC
NA | NA | TRBJ2-7 | TRBV7-2 | CASSFVGAYEQYF | TGTGCCAGCAGCTTTGTAGGGGCCTACGAGCAGTACTTC
NA | NA | TRBJ2-5 | TRBV29-1 | CSVRTTETQYF | TGCAGCGTCAGGACGACAGAGACCCAGTACTTC
NA | NA | TRBJ2-7 | TRBV29-1 | CSVDADEEQYF | TGCAGCGTTGACGCGGATGAAGAGCAGTACTTC
NA | NA | TRBJ2-7 | TRBV6-5 | CASRSLTGGLNYEQYF | TGTGCCAGCAGATCCCTAACGGGCGGTCTCAACTACGAGCAGTACTTC
NA | many | TRBJ2-5 | TRBV11-2 | CASSRRLYQETQYF | TGTGCCAGCAGCCGACGGTTATACCAAGAGACCCAGTACTTC
NA | few | TRBJ1-1 | TRBV5-1 | CASSKTGSWTIAEAFF | TGCGCCAGCAGCAAAACAGGGTCCTGGACGATCGCTGAAGCTTTCTTT
NA | few | TRBJ2-1 | TRBV3-1 | CASSQENRAYNEQFF | TGTGCCAGCAGCCAAGAGAACAGGGCGTACAATGAGCAGTTCTTC